This T cell receptor (beta chain) was obtained from a study of CD8 T cells in ankylosing spondylitis (dated by TCRdb to the late 2010s). At the level of the whole study: The study set out to find disease-linked TCR variants by profiling T cell receptor beta repertoires in ankylosing spondylitis patients and healthy donors. The full study cohort was made up of 25 to 30 ankylosing spondylitis patients and around 100 healthy donors. Peripheral blood was sampled, and synovial fluid was additionally collected from ankylosing spondylitis patients.

This clonotype was seen a handful of times. Which antigen it targets is not known. Per-base quality was not reported, and no clone a single base away is much larger than it. General study outcomes and caveats: The disease-linked clones showed a CD8+ phenotype and occurred at relatively low frequencies in peripheral blood. A TCR beta motif of several highly homologous amino acid variants appeared characteristic of blood from ankylosing spondylitis patients. Some of the motif variants had been reported before in the synovial fluid and blood of reactive arthritis patients, a finding that suggests common disease-initiation mechanisms. According to the report, matched synovial fluid samples from ankylosing spondylitis patients were significantly enriched for the disease-linked clones.

The CDR3 contains 20 residues, cysteine and phenylalanine counted. Of the read, only the CDR3 DNA is kept; its 60 bases are in frame from base 1. V and J are truncated by 5 bases and 10 bases respectively, leaving an intervening sequence of 33 bases. The germline V gene gives CDR1 as SGHAT and CDR2 as FQNNGV. Reads for this sample came from an Illumina HiSeq 2500. TCR beta libraries were prepared by quantitative 5'-RACE with molecular barcodes. The source study handled its data this way. To identify disease-linked TCR variants, a new computational method was used, one built on a probabilistic model of VDJ rearrangement. The raw public reads went through TCRdb reprocessing: fastp at Q25, MiXCR clone calling, in-frame beta chains kept. One record per CDR3 amino acid sequence lists the most common genes and DNA. These V and J calls are TCRdb output, not the study's own analysis. The sample profile shows about 750,000 distinct CDR3 sequences; over 15% of them were found once. Around 20% of the sample rests with the top ten.

Rearrangement joined TRBV11-2 to TRBJ1-6; TRBD1 is possibly the D segment (5 matching bases). This receptor was obtained from a male donor with ankylosing spondylitis. The sequencing sample was made of blood, either unsorted or a sorted T cell fraction (not recorded which). The DNA reads as follows: TGTGCCAGCAGCCTTAGAGGCTTTTCGTTTGGGACTCCACCCGAGTCACCCCTCCACTTT. It codes for CASSLRGFSFGTPPESPLHF. This CDR3, with the reference TRBV11-2 and TRBJ1-6 proteins standing in past its ends, gives the full variable domain EAGVAQSPRYKIIEKRQSVAFWCNPISGHATLYWYQQILGQGPKLLIQFQNNGVVDDSQLPKDRFSAERLKGVDSTLKIQPAKLEDSAVYLCASSLRGFSFGTPPESPLHFGNGTRLTVT.